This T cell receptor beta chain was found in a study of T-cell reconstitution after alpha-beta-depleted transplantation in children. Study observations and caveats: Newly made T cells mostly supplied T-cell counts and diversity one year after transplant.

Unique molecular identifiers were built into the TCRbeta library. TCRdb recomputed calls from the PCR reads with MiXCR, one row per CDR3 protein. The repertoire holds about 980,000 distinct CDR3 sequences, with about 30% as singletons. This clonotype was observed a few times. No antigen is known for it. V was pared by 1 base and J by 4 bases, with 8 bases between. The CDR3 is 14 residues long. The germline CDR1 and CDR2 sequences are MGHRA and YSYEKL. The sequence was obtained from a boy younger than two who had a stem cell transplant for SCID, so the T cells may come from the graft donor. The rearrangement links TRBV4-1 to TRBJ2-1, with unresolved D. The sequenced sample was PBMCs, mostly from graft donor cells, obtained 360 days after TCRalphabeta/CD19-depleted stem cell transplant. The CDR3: CASSQVSAYNEQFF. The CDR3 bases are TGCGCCAGCAGCCAAGTGTCAGCTTACAATGAGCAGTTCTTC.